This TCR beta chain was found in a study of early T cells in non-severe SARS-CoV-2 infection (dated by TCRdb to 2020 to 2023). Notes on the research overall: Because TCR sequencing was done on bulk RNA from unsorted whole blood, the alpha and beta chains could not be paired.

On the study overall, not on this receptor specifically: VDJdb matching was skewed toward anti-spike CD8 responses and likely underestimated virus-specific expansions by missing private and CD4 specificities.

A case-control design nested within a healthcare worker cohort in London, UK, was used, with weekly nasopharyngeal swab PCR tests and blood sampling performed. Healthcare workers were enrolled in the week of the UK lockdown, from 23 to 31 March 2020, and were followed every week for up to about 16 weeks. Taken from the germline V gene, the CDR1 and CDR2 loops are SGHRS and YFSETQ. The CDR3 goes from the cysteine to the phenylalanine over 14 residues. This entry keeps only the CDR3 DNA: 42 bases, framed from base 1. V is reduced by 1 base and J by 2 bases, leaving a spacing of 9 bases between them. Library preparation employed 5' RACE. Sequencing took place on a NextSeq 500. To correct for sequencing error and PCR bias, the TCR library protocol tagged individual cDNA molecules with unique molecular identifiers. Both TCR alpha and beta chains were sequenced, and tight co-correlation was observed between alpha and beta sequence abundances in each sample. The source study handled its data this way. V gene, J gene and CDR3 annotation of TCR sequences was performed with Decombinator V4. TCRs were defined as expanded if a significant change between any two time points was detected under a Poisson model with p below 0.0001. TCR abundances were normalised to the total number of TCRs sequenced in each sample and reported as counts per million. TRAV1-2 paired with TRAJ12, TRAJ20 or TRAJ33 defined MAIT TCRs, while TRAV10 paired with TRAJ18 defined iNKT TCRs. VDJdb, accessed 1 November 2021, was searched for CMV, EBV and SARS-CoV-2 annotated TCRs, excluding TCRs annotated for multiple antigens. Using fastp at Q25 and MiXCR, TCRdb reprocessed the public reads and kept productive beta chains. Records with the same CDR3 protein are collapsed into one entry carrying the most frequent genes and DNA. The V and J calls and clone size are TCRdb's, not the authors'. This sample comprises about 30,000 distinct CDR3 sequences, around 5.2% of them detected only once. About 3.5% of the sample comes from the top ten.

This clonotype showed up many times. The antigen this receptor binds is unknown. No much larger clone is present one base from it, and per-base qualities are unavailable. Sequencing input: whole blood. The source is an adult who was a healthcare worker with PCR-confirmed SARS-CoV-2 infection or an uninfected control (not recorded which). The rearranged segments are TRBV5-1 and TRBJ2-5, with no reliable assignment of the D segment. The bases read TGCGCCAGCAGCTTGACCGACGCGCAAGAGACCCAGTACTTC. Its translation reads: CASSLTDAQETQYF.